The 14 T cell receptor beta chains reported below all come from one sample, sequenced in a study of shared clonotypes between healthy human individuals. Generated by immunoSEQ multiplex PCR, the TCRdb table keeps only in-frame clones and is missing some. Counted here are a few million clones, about nine tenths occurring once; the ten biggest clones make up around 0.4%. The specimen was naive CD4+ T cells from PBMCs. Specified subset: CD45RA+ positively selected. These receptors were taken from a man aged 18 to 30 in good health. Some clones in this sample may be carry-over from other donors' samples.

This clone showed up just once. This chain uses TRBV5-1 with TRBJ2-1, with 16 bases lining up with TRBD2. The CDR3 is 16 amino acids. CDR1 and CDR2 from the germline V gene are SGHRS and YFSETQ. J gave up 9 bases and V 4 bases, and 7 bases lay outside the gene matches. This chain's CDR3 is CASSPGGTSGRGEQFF. The CDR3 DNA follows: TGCGCCAGCAGCCCCGGAGGGACTAGCGGGAGGGGTGAGCAGTTCTTC.

This clone was counted once. The gene calls are TRBV5-1 and TRBJ2-1; 7 bases are shared with TRBD1. Germline CDR1 SGHRS, CDR2 YFSETQ. The CDR3 has 11 amino acids. V shed 5 bases, J shed 8 bases, and the junction held 1 base outside the gene matches. This chain's CDR3 is CASSDRDEQFF. The DNA for the CDR3 is TGCGCCAGCAGTGACAGGGATGAGCAGTTCTTC.

The rearrangement uses TRBV5-6 and TRBJ2-3; D gene uncertain. CDR3 length equals 12 residues. Looked up from germline, CDR1 is SGHDT and CDR2 is YYEEEE. V gave up 1 base and J gave up 4 bases, with 4 bases separating them. CDR3 sequence reads: CASSLSADTQYF. The CDR3 DNA reads as TGTGCCAGCAGCTTGAGCGCAGATACGCAGTATTTT. Full variable domain (rest looked up from reference TRBV5-6 and TRBJ2-3): DAGVTQSPTHLIKTRGQQVTLRCSPKSGHDTVSWYQQALGQGPQFIFQYYEEEERQRGNFPDRFSGHQFPNYSSELNVNALLLGDSALYLCASSLSADTQYFGPGTRLTVL.

In its sample, this clone was seen once. The chain is built from TRBV5-1 and TRBJ2-1; D remains unclear. The V gene's germline CDR1 is SGHRS and CDR2 YFSETQ. The CDR3 sequence is 14 residues long. V was cut by 0 bases and J by 5 bases, with 9 bases left in between. The CDR3 loop is CASSLATKDNEQFF. CDR3 in DNA: TGCGCCAGCAGCTTGGCCACTAAAGACAATGAGCAGTTCTTC.

The rearrangement uses TRBV6-1 and TRBJ1-1; tentative D call: TRBD1 (6 bases). CDR1 is MNHNS, CDR2 SASEGT, per germline. V was shortened by 1 base and J by 10 bases, with 19 bases between the two germline ends. The CDR3 extends over 15 amino acids. This chain's CDR3 is CASSEGVALTGRAFF. The CDR3 DNA sequence: TGTGCCAGCAGTGAAGGTGTAGCCCTTACAGGGCGAGCTTTCTTT.

The chain links TRBV6-6 to TRBJ1-5; 7 positions match TRBD1. This CDR3 contains 15 residues. Germline CDR1 is MNHNY and CDR2 is SVGAGI (reference sequence). V gave up 2 bases and J gave up 1 base; unmatched junction bases: 2. The CDR3 sequence is CASSYEGASNQPQHF. The CDR3 region has the DNA TGTGCCAGCAGTTACGAGGGGGCGAGCAATCAGCCCCAGCATTTT.

The genes are TRBV19 and TRBJ2-1, with 10 bases aligning to TRBD2. Germline lookup yields CDR1 LNHDA and CDR2 SQIVND (reference sequence). V was pared by 0 bases and J by 4 bases, with 12 bases of the junction left unmatched. The CDR3 consists of 19 residues. The chain's CDR3 is CASSIDRRRTSGTYNEQFF. The CDR3 DNA reads TGTGCCAGTAGTATAGATCGCCGTCGGACTAGCGGAACTTACAATGAGCAGTTCTTC.

The chain joins TRBV28 to TRBJ2-1; D tentatively reads TRBD1 or TRBD2 (8 bases each). The V gene lost 7 bases and the J gene lost 9 bases, with 19 bases spanning the gap. The CDR3 length is 14 residues. Germline V gene sequence: CDR1 MDHEN, CDR2 SYDVKM. In DNA form, the CDR3 reads TGTGCCAGCATCCCCTTTAGCGGGACAGGTGAGCAGTTCTTC. Protein product: CASIPFSGTGEQFF.

The V gene is TRBV6-1, the J gene TRBJ1-4; 10 nucleotides match TRBD1. Trimming removed 5 bases from V and 8 bases from J; junction bases left unmatched: 8. The CDR3 extends over 15 amino acids. Germline lookup yields CDR1 MNHNS and CDR2 SASEGT. CDR3 region: CASSSPTGGQEKLFF. CDR3 sequence (DNA): TGTGCCAGCAGTTCCCCGACAGGGGGCCAAGAAAAACTGTTTTTT.

The CDR3 region has the DNA TGTGCCAGCAGTTACGGGGGGACAGATCCGTTTCTGACCCAGTACTTC. This gives the protein CASSYGGTDPFLTQYF. The rearrangement uses TRBV6-5 and TRBJ2-5; TRBD1 might be the D (7 bases). Germline-derived CDR1 and CDR2 are MNHEY and SVGAGI. CDR3 length: 16 amino acids. Trimming cost V 2 bases and J 7 bases, with 20 bases left between them.

The chain combines TRBV5-4 with TRBJ2-5, with 9 bases matching TRBD2. The CDR3 is 17 amino acids. CDR1 SGHNT and CDR2 YYREEE come from the germline V gene (reference sequence). Trimming removed 4 bases from V and 0 bases from J; junction bases left unmatched: 10. CDR3 coding DNA: TGTGCCAGCAGCCCTAGGGGTAGCGGGAGTTACCAAGAGACCCAGTACTTC. Its protein is CASSPRGSGSYQETQYF.

Turning to this clone: The sample has other DNA sequences that encode this CDR3 too. The rearrangement uses TRBV29-1 and TRBJ1-2; D gene uncertain. The CDR3 totals 10 residues. The germline V gene encodes CDR1 SQVTM and CDR2 ANQGSEA. V gave up 1 base and J gave up 5 bases, with 2 bases separating them. The CDR3 sequence: CSVEGYGYTF. The CDR3 nucleotides read TGCAGCGTTGAAGGATATGGCTACACCTTC.

The chain links TRBV7-9 to TRBJ2-3, with TRBD2 matching over 7 bases. Germline V gene lookup returns CDR1 SEHNR and CDR2 FQNEAQ (reference sequence). V shed 6 bases and J 0 bases; nucleotides not matched to a gene: 6. The CDR3 totals 15 residues. The CDR3 loop reads CASSNPSGSTDTQYF. The CDR3 bases are TGTGCCAGCAGTAACCCTAGCGGCAGCACAGATACGCAGTATTTT.

V and J are TRBV6-5 and TRBJ2-7, with TRBD1 identical over 8 bases. After removal of 6 bases from V and 4 bases from J, the junction contained 11 bases not matched to a gene. The CDR3 is 15 amino acids. CDR1 and CDR2 from the germline V gene are MNHEY and SVGAGI. CDR3 in DNA: TGTGCCAGCAGACCCGACCGGGACAGGACGTACGAGCAGTACTTC. The encoded protein is CASRPDRDRTYEQYF.